Listed below are T cell receptor beta chains from one sample, sequenced in a study of blood T cell repertoires in COVID-19. This table comes from immunoSEQ multiplex PCR, and its TCRdb copy is limited to in-frame clones, with some not included. The sample contains some 240,000 clones, approximately 86% of which appear only once. The specimen sequenced was peripheral blood. The source is a man in his sixties who had recovered from COVID-19. CDR3s include the opening cysteine and the closing phenylalanine or tryptophan. The D gene is left open where the match is weak. For some rows the clone size is stated as once, few or many, or as a class when expanded; others skip it.

clone size	J gene	CDR3 length	V gene	D gene	CDR3 protein	CDR3 DNA
-	TRBJ2-1	12	TRBV19	TRBD1	CASSQQGWEQFF	TGTGCCAGTAGCCAACAGGGGTGGGAGCAGTTCTTC
-	TRBJ2-3	15	TRBV10-3	-	CAISAFEESTDTQYF	TGTGCCATCAGTGCGTTTGAGGAGTCCACAGATACGCAGTATTTT
-	TRBJ2-3	17	TRBV5-6	TRBD2	CASSLALAGAIADTQYF	TGTGCCAGCAGCTTGGCGTTAGCGGGGGCGATCGCAGATACGCAGTATTTT
-	TRBJ1-4	14	TRBV21-1	-	CASSKTGYNEKLFF	TGTGCCAGCAGCAAGACGGGGTATAATGAAAAACTGTTTTTT
-	TRBJ1-4	15	TRBV7-8	-	CASSYGGSLNEKLFF	TGTGCCAGCAGCTACGGCGGCAGCCTAAATGAAAAACTGTTTTTT
-	TRBJ2-1	15	TRBV10-2	-	CASSVNRVSYNEQFF	TGCGCCAGCAGTGTTAACAGGGTTTCCTACAATGAGCAGTTCTTC
-	TRBJ1-6	16	TRBV1	-	CTSSQVHSGNNSPLHF	TGCACCAGCAGCCAAGTACACTCAGGGAATAATTCACCCCTCCACTTT
-	TRBJ2-5	14	TRBV3-1/TRBV3-2	TRBD1	CASSHRTGRETQYF	TGTGCCAGCAGCCACAGGACAGGACGGGAGACCCAGTACTTC
-	TRBJ2-5	16	TRBV2	TRBD2	CASSGNQLAGGETQYF	TGTGCCAGCAGTGGGAATCAACTAGCGGGGGGGGAGACCCAGTACTTC
-	TRBJ2-3	17	TRBV5-1	TRBD1	CASSYTGTGGRADTQYF	TGCGCCAGCAGCTACACCGGGACAGGGGGGAGAGCAGATACGCAGTATTTT
once	TRBJ1-6	14	TRBV2	-	CASRDRYPNSPLHF	TGTGCCAGCAGAGACAGGTACCCTAATTCACCCCTCCACTTT
once	TRBJ2-7	14	TRBV25-1	-	CASSVVGALGNQYF	TGTGCCAGCAGTGTAGTAGGGGCCTTGGGCAATCAGTACTTC
-	TRBJ1-2	13	TRBV6-5	-	CASSSGQFGGYTF	TGTGCCAGCAGTTCAGGACAGTTCGGTGGCTACACCTTC
-	TRBJ2-5	13	TRBV11-2	TRBD2	CASSSSGQETQYF	TGTGCCAGCAGCTCTAGCGGACAAGAGACCCAGTACTTC
-	TRBJ2-3	17	TRBV3-1/TRBV3-2	-	CASSQDLASSYTDTQYF	TGTGCCAGCAGCCAAGACCTGGCTAGCAGTTACACAGATACGCAGTATTTT
-	TRBJ2-3	15	TRBV30	-	CAWSEPHPLQGTQYF	TGTGCCTGGAGTGAGCCCCACCCGCTCCAGGGGACGCAGTATTTT
once	TRBJ2-1	15	TRBV6-5	TRBD2	CASSRLAGGNNEQFF	TGTGCCAGCAGTAGACTAGCGGGGGGTAACAATGAGCAGTTCTTC
-	TRBJ2-5	15	TRBV5-4	TRBD1	CASSDGQGVQETQYF	TGTGCCAGCAGCGATGGACAGGGGGTCCAAGAGACCCAGTACTTC
once	TRBJ1-5	15	TRBV6-2/TRBV6-3	-	CASSMVTGSNQPQHF	TGTGCCAGCAGTATGGTTACAGGGTCTAATCAGCCCCAGCATTTT
once	TRBJ2-6	18	TRBV18	-	CASSPPWAGPSGANVLTF	TGTGCCAGCTCACCACCTTGGGCAGGCCCCTCTGGGGCCAACGTCCTGACTTTC
-	TRBJ2-1	13	TRBV7-2	-	CASSPSMLREQFF	TGTGCCAGCAGCCCCTCTATGCTCAGGGAGCAGTTCTTC
-	TRBJ2-3	17	TRBV18	-	CASSPRAIGRDTDTQYF	TGTGCCAGCTCACCACGAGCGATTGGCAGGGACACAGATACGCAGTATTTT
few	TRBJ2-2	17	TRBV7-9	-	CASSPLLDYLDTGELFF	TGTGCCAGCAGCCCCCTTTTGGACTATCTCGACACCGGGGAGCTGTTTTTT
-	TRBJ2-1	17	TRBV7-9	TRBD2	CASSSPGLADIGNEQFF	TGTGCCAGCAGCTCACCGGGACTAGCGGACATAGGCAATGAGCAGTTCTTC
-	TRBJ1-2	14	TRBV19	-	CASTSTRGIYGYTF	TGTGCCAGTACTTCCACCCGGGGGATTTACGGCTACACCTTC
-	TRBJ1-1	13	TRBV2	TRBD1	CASQDREETEAFF	TGTGCCAGCCAGGACAGGGAAGAGACTGAAGCTTTCTTT
-	TRBJ2-1	15	TRBV9	-	CASSVGALSYNEQFF	TGTGCCAGCAGCGTAGGGGCTCTCTCCTACAATGAGCAGTTCTTC
few	TRBJ1-1	15	TRBV6-6	-	CASSYSRLANTEAFF	TGTGCCAGCAGTTACTCGAGGCTGGCTAACACTGAAGCTTTCTTT
-	TRBJ1-4	15	TRBV18	TRBD1	CASSRQGATNEKLFF	TGTGCCAGCTCACGACAGGGGGCGACTAATGAAAAACTGTTTTTT
-	TRBJ1-2	12	TRBV6-5	-	CASRVGGVGYTF	TGTGCCAGCCGCGTTGGGGGCGTAGGCTACACCTTC
-	TRBJ1-5	15	TRBV24-1	TRBD1	CATSDRDSLNQPQHF	TGTGCCACCAGTGACCGGGACAGCCTCAATCAGCCCCAGCATTTT
-	TRBJ1-5	15	TRBV5-6	-	CASSFGPGFNQPQHF	TGTGCCAGCAGCTTTGGCCCGGGATTCAATCAGCCCCAGCATTTT
few	TRBJ1-1	8	TRBV11-1	-	CATREAFF	TGTGCCACCAGAGAGGCTTTCTTT
-	TRBJ1-2	16	TRBV4-1	-	CASSHRPQEISYGYTF	TGCGCCAGCAGCCACAGGCCCCAAGAGATCTCCTATGGCTACACCTTC
-	TRBJ2-3	16	TRBV3-1/TRBV3-2	TRBD1	CASSQGLDRSTDTQYF	TGTGCCAGCAGCCAAGGTTTGGACAGGAGCACAGATACGCAGTATTTT
once	TRBJ1-5	12	TRBV3-1/TRBV3-2	-	CASSHGGQPQHF	TGTGCCAGCAGCCACGGGGGTCAGCCCCAGCATTTT
-	TRBJ2-1	17	TRBV24-1	TRBD2	CATSDAQGLAGHNEQFF	TGTGCCACCAGTGACGCGCAGGGACTAGCGGGCCACAATGAGCAGTTCTTC
-	TRBJ1-2	13	TRBV5-1	-	CASRFSDLDGYTF	TGCGCCAGCAGATTTTCAGATTTGGATGGCTACACCTTC
-	TRBJ1-2	13	TRBV7-9	TRBD1	CASSHGQGYGYTF	TGTGCCAGCAGCCATGGACAGGGGTATGGCTACACCTTC
few	TRBJ1-2	16	TRBV5-6	TRBD1	CASSARTGNKNYGYTF	TGTGCCAGCAGCGCCCGGACAGGGAATAAAAACTATGGCTACACCTTC
-	TRBJ1-5	14	TRBV9	-	CASSVGGSNQPQHF	TGTGCCAGCAGCGTAGGAGGCAGCAATCAGCCCCAGCATTTT
-	TRBJ1-6	15	TRBV7-9	TRBD1	CASSSGQGDNSPLHF	TGTGCCAGCAGCTCCGGACAGGGGGATAATTCACCCCTCCACTTT
few	TRBJ2-1	11	TRBV3-1/TRBV3-2	-	CASRLYNEQFF	TGTGCCAGCAGATTATACAATGAGCAGTTCTTC
-	TRBJ1-3	14	TRBV6-5	-	CASKSGGSGNTIYF	TGTGCCAGCAAAAGCGGGGGCTCTGGAAACACCATATATTTT
-	TRBJ1-5	13	TRBV12-3/TRBV12-4	-	CASSLTGIGPQHF	TGTGCCAGCAGTTTAACGGGGATAGGGCCCCAGCATTTT
-	TRBJ2-2	16	TRBV30	-	CAWKTGSYANTGELFF	TGTGCCTGGAAAACCGGTAGTTACGCGAACACCGGGGAGCTGTTTTTT
-	TRBJ2-5	14	TRBV5-1	-	CASSGQGYQETQYF	TGCGCCAGCAGCGGACAAGGGTACCAAGAGACCCAGTACTTC
-	TRBJ2-3	16	TRBV19	TRBD1	CANDLKGGILKDTQYF	TGTGCCAACGACCTCAAAGGGGGCATCTTGAAGGATACGCAGTATTTT
-	TRBJ2-3	11	TRBV20-1	-	CSAPVRDTQYF	TGCAGTGCCCCGGTACGAGATACGCAGTATTTT
-	TRBJ2-5	13	TRBV6-5	TRBD2	CASSRGGLGTQYF	TGTGCCAGCAGTCGGGGGGGCCTAGGGACCCAGTACTTC
-	TRBJ2-3	17	TRBV27	-	CASSLTTGFGVADTQYF	TGTGCCAGCAGTTTAACTACAGGTTTCGGAGTGGCAGATACGCAGTATTTT
-	TRBJ1-1	13	TRBV30	-	CAWSYTGNTEAFF	TGTGCCTGGAGTTATACAGGGAACACTGAAGCTTTCTTT
-	TRBJ1-3	12	TRBV15	TRBD1	CASQGSGNTIYF	TGTGCCTCACAGGGGTCTGGAAACACCATATATTTT
-	TRBJ2-7	14	TRBV30	TRBD1	CAWTPGQGKYEQYF	TGTGCCTGGACACCGGGACAGGGTAAATACGAGCAGTACTTC